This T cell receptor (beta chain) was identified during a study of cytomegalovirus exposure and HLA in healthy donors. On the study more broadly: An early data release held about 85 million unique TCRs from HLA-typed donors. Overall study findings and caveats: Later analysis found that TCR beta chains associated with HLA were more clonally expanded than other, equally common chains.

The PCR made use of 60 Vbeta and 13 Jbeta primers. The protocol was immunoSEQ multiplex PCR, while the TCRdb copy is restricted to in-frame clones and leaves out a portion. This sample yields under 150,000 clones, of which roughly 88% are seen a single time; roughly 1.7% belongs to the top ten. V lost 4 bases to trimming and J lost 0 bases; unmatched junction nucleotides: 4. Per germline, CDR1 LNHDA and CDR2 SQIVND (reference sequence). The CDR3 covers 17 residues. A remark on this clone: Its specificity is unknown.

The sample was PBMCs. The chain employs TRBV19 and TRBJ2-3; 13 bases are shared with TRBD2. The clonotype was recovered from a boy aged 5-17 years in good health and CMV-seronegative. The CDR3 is CASSTLGLAGSTDTQYF. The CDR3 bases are TGTGCCAGTAGTACTCTGGGACTAGCGGGAAGCACAGATACGCAGTATTTT. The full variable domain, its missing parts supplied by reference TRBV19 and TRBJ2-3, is DGGITQSPKYLFRKEGQNVTLSCEQNLNHDAMYWYRQDPGQGLRLIYYSQIVNDFQKGDIAEGYSVSREKKESFPLTVTSAQKNPTAFYLCASSTLGLAGSTDTQYFGPGTRLTVL.